This T cell receptor beta chain was observed in a study of blood T cell repertoires in COVID-19. Study overall: Collection of acute and convalescent COVID-19 samples took place in the United States, Italy and Spain. In each case, the material was cDNA or gDNA derived from T cells, B-cell-depleted T cells, or PBMCs.

This clone showed up just a few times. Methods used by the authors: Amplifying reference gene primers gave estimates of nucleated cell counts. Clones were sequenced by immunoSEQ multiplex PCR, and TCRdb holds only the in-frame ones, with some missing. V, J and clone size derive from that table, while D and trimming were established from the DNA sequence. The table records 40,000 to 50,000 clones, about nine tenths of them present only once. This clonotype was obtained from a human donor in a cohort sampled during active COVID-19. Input material: peripheral blood.

The CDR3 coding sequence is TGTGCCAGCAGCATATCCGGGAACTACGAGCAGTACTTC. Translation: CASSISGNYEQYF. This chain joins TRBV7-9 and TRBJ2-7, with TRBD2 as a possible D gene (5 bases). The CDR3 is made up of 13 amino acids. The germline V and J ends were trimmed by 5 bases and 3 bases, with 11 bases remaining between them. CDR1 SEHNR and CDR2 FQNEAQ come from the germline V gene (reference sequence). The variable domain in full, completed from reference TRBV7-9 and TRBJ2-7, reads DTGVSQNPRHKITKRGQNVTFRCDPISEHNRLYWYRQTLGQGPEFLTYFQNEAQLEKSRLLSDRFSAERPKGSFSTLEIQRTEQGDSAMYLCASSISGNYEQYFGPGTRLTVT.